This is a list of T cell receptor beta chains from one sample in a study of naive and memory T cell subsets. TCRdb reprocessed the UMI-ligation and nested PCR reads via MiXCR and lists one record per CDR3 protein. This table holds about 26,000 distinct CDR3 sequences, around 5.2% found once. The sample was blood. These TCRs come from an adult in good health. The CDR3 runs from the conserved cysteine through the conserved F or W.

length	V	CDR3
14	TRBV6-6	CASSLDRGAYEQYF
12	TRBV29-1	CSDTRPTDTQYF
14	TRBV9	CASSVGGTGNTIYF
13	TRBV28	CASRKGQGETQYF
15	TRBV5-1	CASSLELAGGYEQYF
15	TRBV6-4	CASSPREASYNEQFF
17	TRBV6-5	CASSNRGTSGSLNEQFF
16	TRBV6-5	CASSRTPGQGRYGYTF
14	TRBV18	CASSPWTSNNEQFF
15	TRBV10-3	CAISGQLATTDTQYF
14	TRBV30	CAWSGGQGNQPQHF
12	TRBV29-1	CSAGTQYNEQFF
15	TRBV10-3	CAISMAGTSYNEQFF
15	TRBV19	CASSIGTSPYNEQFF
16	TRBV6-1	CASSEGIGTGGSEPFF
16	TRBV20-1	CSARRGEDRVVDEQYF
15	TRBV6-2/TRBV6-3	CASRGGAPLNTEAFF
15	TRBV24-1	CATSGWDRTNNEQFF
14	TRBV2	CASSDRQGVEKLFF
15	TRBV6-2/TRBV6-3	CASTVGGAGEETQYF
14	TRBV11-2	CASSLERGYNEQFF
17	TRBV7-8	CASSLKQILYSNQPQHF
13	TRBV28	CASVDGTGVGYTF
14	TRBV2	CASKGFGWNTEAFF
14	TRBV28	CASSQGYYNSPLHF
19	TRBV14	CASSHRWDRDYSWSGELFF
14	TRBV10-3	CAISEGRKGDTQYF
14	TRBV29-1	CSGAVLADYNEQFF
17	TRBV28	CASTAGGATPNTGELFF
18	TRBV7-9	CASRAGTGGRMSTGELFF
15	TRBV28	CASSLPQSSYNEQFF
16	TRBV19	CASTSGIYATNEKLFF
11	TRBV29-1	CSVRLDYEQYF
15	TRBV19	CASSIGLRTGEKLFF
14	TRBV7-3	CASSLGTGGHEQYF
13	TRBV29-1	CSVCWQMNTEAFF
13	TRBV5-6	CASSFITAHEQYF
14	TRBV12-3/TRBV12-4	CASRWGARRNIQYF
13	TRBV4-3	CASSQRVNTEAFF
14	TRBV25-1	CASSESQHGSEQYF
17	TRBV6-1	CASRYDEFDSFVYEQYF
12	TRBV27	CASSSENYEQYF
14	TRBV20-1	CSARGTGIENEQYF
14	TRBV6-2/TRBV6-3	CASSYGGLGDTQYF
14	TRBV6-4	CASSDGAGGYGYTF
15	TRBV4-3	CASSQDRTDSYEQYF
17	TRBV5-1	CASSLELAGGPGREQYF
13	TRBV29-1	CSVVTGVYNEQFF
15	TRBV7-3	CASSLSPGQAGGAFF
15	TRBV2	CASKEGLGRYNEQFF
14	TRBV29-1	CSVEEDRANYGYTF
13	TRBV27	CASSSSPLVEQYF
15	TRBV4-1	CASSRVRLADTEAFF
17	TRBV5-4	CASSLALTSGRYNEQFF
13	TRBV6-5	CASRDIWNTEAFF
11	TRBV29-1	CSVGNRETQYF
13	TRBV20-1	CSASTGGNQPQHF